The clone carrying this TCR beta chain was observed a handful of times. The J segment lost 9 bases and the V segment lost 3 bases, leaving 10 bases of the junction unmatched. CDR1 and CDR2 (germline): SGDLS, YYNGEE. The CDR3 contains 15 residues. TCRdb independently ran MiXCR on the RT-PCR reads; one entry per CDR3 protein. The table records about 160,000 distinct CDR3 sequences, approximately 11% of them present only once. The sample originates from a study of response to subunit inactivated influenza vaccine. This TCR derives from a man aged 50-59 years who received an inactivated influenza vaccine. The material sequenced was non-naive T cells sorted from PBMCs, taken roughly 45 days after vaccination. The rearrangement joins TRBV9 to TRBJ2-1; TRBD2 matches 9 bases. The CDR3 DNA sequence: TGTGCCAGCAGCGCCGCCGGGACTAGCCACAGTGAGCAGTTCTTC. Amino acids: CASSAAGTSHSEQFF. The full variable domain, in which reference TRBV9 and TRBJ2-1 provide the parts outside the CDR3, is DSGVTQTPKHLITATGQRVTLRCSPRSGDLSVYWYQQSLDQGLQFLIQYYNGEERAKGNILERFSAQQFPDLHSELNLSSLELGDSALYFCASSAAGTSHSEQFFGPGTRLTVL.